This T cell receptor (beta chain) was observed in a study of shared clonotypes between healthy human individuals. The method was immunoSEQ multiplex PCR; TCRdb's version includes in-frame clones alone and lacks a portion of them. This table has 950,000 to 1,100,000 clones, roughly 80% appearing once. Germline V gives CDR1 LNHDA, CDR2 SQIVND (reference sequence). V shed 4 bases and J 4 bases; nucleotides not matched to a gene: 10. The CDR3 sequence is 17 residues long. The clonotype was recovered from a man younger than 35 in good health. Sequenced input: memory CD4+ T cells sorted from blood. Subset: CD45RA-negative fraction. The chain couples TRBV19 to TRBJ1-2; TRBD1 matches at 12 bases. DNA for the CDR3: TGTGCCAGTAGTAGACGACCCGGGACAGGGGGCAGCTATGGCTACACCTTC. As protein: CASSRRPGTGGSYGYTF.